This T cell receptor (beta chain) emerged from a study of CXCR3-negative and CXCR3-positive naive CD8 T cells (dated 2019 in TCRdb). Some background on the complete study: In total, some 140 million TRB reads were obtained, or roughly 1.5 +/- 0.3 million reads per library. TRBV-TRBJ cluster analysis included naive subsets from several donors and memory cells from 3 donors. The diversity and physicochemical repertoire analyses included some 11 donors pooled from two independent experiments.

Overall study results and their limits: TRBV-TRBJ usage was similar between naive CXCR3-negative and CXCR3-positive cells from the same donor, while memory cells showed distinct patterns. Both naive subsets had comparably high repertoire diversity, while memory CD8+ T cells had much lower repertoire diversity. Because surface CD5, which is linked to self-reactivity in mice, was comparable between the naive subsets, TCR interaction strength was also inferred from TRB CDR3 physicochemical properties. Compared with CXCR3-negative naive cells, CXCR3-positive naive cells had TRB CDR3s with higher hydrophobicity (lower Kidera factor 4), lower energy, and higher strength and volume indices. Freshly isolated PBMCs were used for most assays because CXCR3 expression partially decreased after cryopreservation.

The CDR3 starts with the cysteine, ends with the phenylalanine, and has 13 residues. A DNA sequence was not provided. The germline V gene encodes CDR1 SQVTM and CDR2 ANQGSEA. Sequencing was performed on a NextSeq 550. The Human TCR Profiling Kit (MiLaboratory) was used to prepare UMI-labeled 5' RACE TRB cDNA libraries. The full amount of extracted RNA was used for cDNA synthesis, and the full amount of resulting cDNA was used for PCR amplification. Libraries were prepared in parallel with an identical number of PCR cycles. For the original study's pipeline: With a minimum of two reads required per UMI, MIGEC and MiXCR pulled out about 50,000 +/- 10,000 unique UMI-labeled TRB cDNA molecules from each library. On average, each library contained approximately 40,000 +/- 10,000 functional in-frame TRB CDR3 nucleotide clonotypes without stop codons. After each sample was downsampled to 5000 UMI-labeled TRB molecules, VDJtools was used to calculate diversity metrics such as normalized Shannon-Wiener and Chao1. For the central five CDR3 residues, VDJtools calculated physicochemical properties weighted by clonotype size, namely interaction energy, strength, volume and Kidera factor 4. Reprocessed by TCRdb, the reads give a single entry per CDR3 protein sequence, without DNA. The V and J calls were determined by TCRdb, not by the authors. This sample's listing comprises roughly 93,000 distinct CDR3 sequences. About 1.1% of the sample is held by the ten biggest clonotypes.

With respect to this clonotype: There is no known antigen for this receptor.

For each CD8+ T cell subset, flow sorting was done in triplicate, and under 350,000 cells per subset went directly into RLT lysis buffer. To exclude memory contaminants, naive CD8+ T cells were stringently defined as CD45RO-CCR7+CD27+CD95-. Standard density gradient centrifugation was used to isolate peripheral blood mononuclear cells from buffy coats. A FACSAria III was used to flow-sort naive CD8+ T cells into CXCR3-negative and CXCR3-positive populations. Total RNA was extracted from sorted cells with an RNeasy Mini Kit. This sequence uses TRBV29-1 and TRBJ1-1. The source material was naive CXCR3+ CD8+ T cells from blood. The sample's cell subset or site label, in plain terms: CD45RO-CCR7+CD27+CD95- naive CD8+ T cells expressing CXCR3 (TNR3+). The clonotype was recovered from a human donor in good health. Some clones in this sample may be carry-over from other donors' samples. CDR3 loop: CSVVGVSDTEAFF.